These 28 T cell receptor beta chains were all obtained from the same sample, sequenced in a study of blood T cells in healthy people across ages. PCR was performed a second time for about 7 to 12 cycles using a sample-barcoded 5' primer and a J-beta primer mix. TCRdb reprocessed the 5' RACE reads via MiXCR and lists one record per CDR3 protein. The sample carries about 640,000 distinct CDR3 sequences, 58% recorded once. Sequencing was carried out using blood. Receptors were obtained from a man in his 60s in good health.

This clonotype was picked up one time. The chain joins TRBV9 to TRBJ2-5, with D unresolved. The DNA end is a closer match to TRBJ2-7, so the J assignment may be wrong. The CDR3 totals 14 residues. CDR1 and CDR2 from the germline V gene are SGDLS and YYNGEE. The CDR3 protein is CASSVDWGTYEQYF. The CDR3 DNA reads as TGTGCCAGCAGCGTAGACTGGGGAACCTACGAGCAGTACTTC.

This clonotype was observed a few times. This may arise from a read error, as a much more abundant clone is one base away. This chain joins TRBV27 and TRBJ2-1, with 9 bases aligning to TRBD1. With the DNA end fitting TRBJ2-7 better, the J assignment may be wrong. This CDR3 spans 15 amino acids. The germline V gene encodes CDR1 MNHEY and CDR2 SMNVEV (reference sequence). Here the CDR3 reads CASSSPGQGYNEQYF. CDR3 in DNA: TGTGCCAGCAGTTCTCCGGGACAGGGTTACAATGAGCAGTACTTC.

The CDR3 sequence is CASSFLVLRGFNEQFF. CDR3 DNA sequence: TGTGCCAGCAGCTTCCTTGTCTTGCGGGGCTTTAATGAGCAGTTCTTC. The rearrangement links TRBV5-6 to TRBJ2-1, with a weak D call TRBD2 (6 bases). CDR3 length equals 16 residues. Germline V gives CDR1 SGHDT, CDR2 YYEEEE. Trimming removed 2 bases at V and 7 bases at J, with 19 bases between.

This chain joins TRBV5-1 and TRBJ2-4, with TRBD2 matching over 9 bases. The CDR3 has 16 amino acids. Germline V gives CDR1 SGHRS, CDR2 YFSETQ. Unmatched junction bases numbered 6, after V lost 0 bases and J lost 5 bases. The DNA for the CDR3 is TGCGCCAGCAGCTTGGCAGGCACTAGCGGGCAAAACATTCAGTACTTC. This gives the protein CASSLAGTSGQNIQYF.

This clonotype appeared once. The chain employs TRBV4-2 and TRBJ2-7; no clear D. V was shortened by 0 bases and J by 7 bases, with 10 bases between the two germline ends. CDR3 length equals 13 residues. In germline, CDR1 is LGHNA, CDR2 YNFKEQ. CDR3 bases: TGTGCCAGCAGCCAAGACAGGAGCTGGGAGCAGTACTTC. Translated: CASSQDRSWEQYF.

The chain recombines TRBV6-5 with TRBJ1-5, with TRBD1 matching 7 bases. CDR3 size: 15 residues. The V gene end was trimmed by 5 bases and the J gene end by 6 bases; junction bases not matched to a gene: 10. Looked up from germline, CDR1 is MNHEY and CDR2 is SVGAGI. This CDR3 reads CASSQRTGAGQPQHF. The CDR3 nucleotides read TGTGCCAGCAGTCAAAGAACAGGGGCTGGTCAGCCCCAGCATTTT.

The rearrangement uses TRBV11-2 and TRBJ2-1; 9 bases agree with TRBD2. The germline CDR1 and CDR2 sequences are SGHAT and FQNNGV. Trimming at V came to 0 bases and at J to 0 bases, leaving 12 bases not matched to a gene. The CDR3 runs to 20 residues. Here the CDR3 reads CASSLDTRLAGILSYNEQFF. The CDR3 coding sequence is TGTGCCAGCAGCTTAGATACGAGGCTAGCGGGGATCCTCTCCTACAATGAGCAGTTCTTC.

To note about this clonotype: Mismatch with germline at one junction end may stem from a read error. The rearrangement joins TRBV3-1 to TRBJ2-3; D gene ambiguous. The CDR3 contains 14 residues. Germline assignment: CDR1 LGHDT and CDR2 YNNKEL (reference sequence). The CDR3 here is CTSSQVDSTDTRYF. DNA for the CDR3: TGTACCAGCAGCCAAGTGGATTCCACAGATACGCGGTATTTT.

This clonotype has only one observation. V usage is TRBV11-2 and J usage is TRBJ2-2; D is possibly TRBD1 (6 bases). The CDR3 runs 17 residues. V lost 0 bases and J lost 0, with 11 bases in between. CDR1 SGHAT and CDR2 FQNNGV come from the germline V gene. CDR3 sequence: CASSLDAGTTNTGELFF. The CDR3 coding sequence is TGTGCCAGCAGCTTAGATGCCGGGACAACGAACACCGGGGAGCTGTTTTTT.

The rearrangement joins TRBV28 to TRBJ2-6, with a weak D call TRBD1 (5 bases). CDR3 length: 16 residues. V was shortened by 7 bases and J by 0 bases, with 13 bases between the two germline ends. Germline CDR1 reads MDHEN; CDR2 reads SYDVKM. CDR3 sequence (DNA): TGTGCCAGCAACCCTGCAGGGCTCTCTGGGGCCAACGTCCTGACTTTC. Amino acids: CASNPAGLSGANVLTF.

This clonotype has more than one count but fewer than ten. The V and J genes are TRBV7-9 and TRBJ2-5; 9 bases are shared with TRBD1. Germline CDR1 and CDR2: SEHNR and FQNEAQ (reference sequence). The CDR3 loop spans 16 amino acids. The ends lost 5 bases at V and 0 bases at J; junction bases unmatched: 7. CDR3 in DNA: TGTGCCAGCAGCCGAGGGACAGGGCTTAACCAAGAGACCCAGTACTTC. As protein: CASSRGTGLNQETQYF.

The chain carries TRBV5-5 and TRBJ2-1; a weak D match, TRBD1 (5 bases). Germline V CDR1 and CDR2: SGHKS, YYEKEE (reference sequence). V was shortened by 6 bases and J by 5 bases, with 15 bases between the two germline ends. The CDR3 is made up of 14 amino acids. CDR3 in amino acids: CASNPDTLNNEQFF. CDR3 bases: TGTGCCAGCAACCCGGACACCCTAAACAATGAGCAGTTCTTC.

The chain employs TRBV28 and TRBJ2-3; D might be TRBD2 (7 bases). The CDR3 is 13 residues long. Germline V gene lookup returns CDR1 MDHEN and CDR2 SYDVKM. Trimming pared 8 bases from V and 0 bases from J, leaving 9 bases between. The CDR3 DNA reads TGTGCCAGCGGGGGGGCGAGCACAGATACGCAGTATTTT. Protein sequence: CASGGASTDTQYF.

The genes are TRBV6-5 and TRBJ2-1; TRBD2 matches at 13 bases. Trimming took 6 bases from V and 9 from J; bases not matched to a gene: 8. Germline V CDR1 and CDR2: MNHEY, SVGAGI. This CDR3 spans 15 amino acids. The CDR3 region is CASSRTSGGAGEQFF. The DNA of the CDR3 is TGTGCCAGCAGCCGTACTAGCGGGGGGGCCGGTGAGCAGTTCTTC.

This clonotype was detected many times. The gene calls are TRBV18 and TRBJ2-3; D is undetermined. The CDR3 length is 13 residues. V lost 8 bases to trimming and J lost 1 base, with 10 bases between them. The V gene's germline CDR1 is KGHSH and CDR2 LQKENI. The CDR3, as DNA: TGTGCCAGCAGCCCCCCAGGCACAGATACGCAGTATTTT. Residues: CASSPPGTDTQYF. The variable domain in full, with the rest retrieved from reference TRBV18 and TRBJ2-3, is NAGVMQNPRHLVRRRGQEARLRCSPMKGHSHVYWYRQLPEEGLKFMVYLQKENIIDESGMPKERFSAEFPKEGPSILRIQQVVRGDSAAYFCASSPPGTDTQYFGPGTRLTVL.

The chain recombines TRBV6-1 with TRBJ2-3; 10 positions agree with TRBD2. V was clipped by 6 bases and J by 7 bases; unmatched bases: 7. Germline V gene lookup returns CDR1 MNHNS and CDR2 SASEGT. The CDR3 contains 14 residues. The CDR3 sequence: CASRRAGGPNTQYF. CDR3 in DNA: TGTGCCAGCAGAAGAGCGGGGGGGCCGAATACGCAGTATTTT.

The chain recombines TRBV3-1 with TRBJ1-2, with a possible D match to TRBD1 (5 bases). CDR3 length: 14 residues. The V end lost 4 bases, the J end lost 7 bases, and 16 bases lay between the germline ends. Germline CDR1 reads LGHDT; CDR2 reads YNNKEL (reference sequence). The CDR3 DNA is TGTGCCAGCAGCCCGGCCGGGACTCCCGGTGGCTACACCTTC. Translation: CASSPAGTPGGYTF. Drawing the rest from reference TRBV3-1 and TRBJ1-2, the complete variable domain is DTAVSQTPKYLVTQMGNDKSIKCEQNLGHDTMYWYKQDSKKFLKIMFSYNNKELIINETVPNRFSPKSPDKAHLNLHINSLELGDSAVYFCASSPAGTPGGYTFGSGTRLTVV.

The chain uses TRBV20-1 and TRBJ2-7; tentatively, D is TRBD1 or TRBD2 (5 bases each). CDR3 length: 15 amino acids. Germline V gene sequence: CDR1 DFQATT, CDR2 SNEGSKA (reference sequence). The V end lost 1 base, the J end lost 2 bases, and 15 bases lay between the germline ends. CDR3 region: CSARAPGRDPYEQYF. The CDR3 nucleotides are TGCAGTGCTAGAGCCCCGGGACGGGACCCCTACGAGCAGTACTTC.

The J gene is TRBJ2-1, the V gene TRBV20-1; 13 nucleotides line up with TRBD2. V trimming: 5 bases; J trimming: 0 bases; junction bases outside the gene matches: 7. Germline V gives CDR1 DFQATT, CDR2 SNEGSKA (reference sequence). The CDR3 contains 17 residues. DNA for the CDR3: TGCAGTGCTGGGGGACTAGCGGGAACGAGCTCCTACAATGAGCAGTTCTTC. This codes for CSAGGLAGTSSYNEQFF.

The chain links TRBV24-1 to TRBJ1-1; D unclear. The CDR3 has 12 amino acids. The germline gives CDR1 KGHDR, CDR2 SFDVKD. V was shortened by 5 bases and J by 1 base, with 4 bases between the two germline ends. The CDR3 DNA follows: TGTGCCACCAGTGCTGAGAACACTGAAGCTTTCTTT. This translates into CATSAENTEAFF.

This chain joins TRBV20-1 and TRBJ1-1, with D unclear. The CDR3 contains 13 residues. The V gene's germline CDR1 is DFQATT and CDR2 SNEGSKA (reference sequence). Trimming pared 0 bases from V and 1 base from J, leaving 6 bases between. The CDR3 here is CSARDTRNTEAFF. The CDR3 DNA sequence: TGCAGTGCTAGAGACACCCGGAACACTGAAGCTTTCTTT.

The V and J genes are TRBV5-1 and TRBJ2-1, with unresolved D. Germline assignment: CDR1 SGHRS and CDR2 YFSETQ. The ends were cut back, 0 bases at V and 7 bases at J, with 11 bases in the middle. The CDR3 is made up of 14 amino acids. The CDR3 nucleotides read TGCGCCAGCAGCTTGGCCCTTACAGCAAATGAGCAGTTCTTC. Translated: CASSLALTANEQFF. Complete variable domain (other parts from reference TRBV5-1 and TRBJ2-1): KAGVTQTPRYLIKTRGQQVTLSCSPISGHRSVSWYQQTPGQGLQFLFEYFSETQRNKGNFPGRFSGRQFSNSRSEMNVSTLELGDSALYLCASSLALTANEQFFGPGTRLTVL.

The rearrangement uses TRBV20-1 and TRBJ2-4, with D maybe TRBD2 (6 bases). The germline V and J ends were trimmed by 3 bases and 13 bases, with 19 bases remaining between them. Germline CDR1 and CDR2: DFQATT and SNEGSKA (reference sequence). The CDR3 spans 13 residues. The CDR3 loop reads CSASLANSGEQYF. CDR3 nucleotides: TGCAGTGCTAGTTTAGCGAATTCGGGGGAGCAGTACTTC.

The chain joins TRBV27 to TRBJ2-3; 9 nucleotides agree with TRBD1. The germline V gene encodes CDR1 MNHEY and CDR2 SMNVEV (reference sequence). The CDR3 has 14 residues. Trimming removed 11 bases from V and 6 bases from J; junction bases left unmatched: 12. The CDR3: CASGRGQGPDTQYF. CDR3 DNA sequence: TGTGCCTCCGGGAGAGGACAGGGGCCTGATACGCAGTATTTT.

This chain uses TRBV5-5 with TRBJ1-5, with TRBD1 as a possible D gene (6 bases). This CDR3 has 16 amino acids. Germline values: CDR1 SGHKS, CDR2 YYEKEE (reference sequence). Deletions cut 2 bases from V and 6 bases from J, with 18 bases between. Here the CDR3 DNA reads TGTGCCAGCAGCTTCATGAGCACAGGGCGGGGTCAGCCCCAGCATTTT. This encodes CASSFMSTGRGQPQHF.

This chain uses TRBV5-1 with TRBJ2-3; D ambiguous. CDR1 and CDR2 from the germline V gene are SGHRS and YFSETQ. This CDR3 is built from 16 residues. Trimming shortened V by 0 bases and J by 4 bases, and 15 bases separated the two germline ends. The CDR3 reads CASSLGTPAAADTQYF. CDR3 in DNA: TGCGCCAGCAGCTTGGGGACCCCCGCGGCGGCAGATACGCAGTATTTT.

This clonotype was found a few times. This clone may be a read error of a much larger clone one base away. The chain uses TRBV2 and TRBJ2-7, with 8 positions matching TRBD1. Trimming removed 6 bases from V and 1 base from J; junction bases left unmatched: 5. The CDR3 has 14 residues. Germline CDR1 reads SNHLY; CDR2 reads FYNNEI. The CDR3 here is CASREGTGSYEQYF. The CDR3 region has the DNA TGTGCCAGCAGGGAGGGGACAGGTTCCTACGAGCAGTACTTC. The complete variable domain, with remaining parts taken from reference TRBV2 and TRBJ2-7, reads EPEVTQTPSHQVTQMGQEVILRCVPISNHLYFYWYRQILGQKVEFLVSFYNNEISEKSEIFDDQFSVERPDGSNFTLKIRSTKLEDSAMYFCASREGTGSYEQYFGPGTRLTVT.

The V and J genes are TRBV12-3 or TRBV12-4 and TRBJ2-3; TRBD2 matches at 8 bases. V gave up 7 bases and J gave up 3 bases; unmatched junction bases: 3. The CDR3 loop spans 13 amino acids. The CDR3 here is CASTAGGTDTQYF. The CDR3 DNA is TGTGCCAGCACGGCGGGGGGAACAGATACGCAGTATTTT.